Only a few counts were recorded for the clone carrying this TCR beta chain. Each CDR3 protein is one row after TCRdb ran MiXCR on the RT-PCR reads. This table holds approximately 700,000 distinct CDR3 sequences, roughly 13% found once. This entry comes from a study of response to subunit inactivated influenza vaccine. Per germline, CDR1 LGHDT and CDR2 YNNKEL (reference sequence). The CDR3 is made up of 13 amino acids. Trimming shortened V by 3 bases and J by 6 bases, and 11 bases separated the two germline ends. The chain carries TRBV3-1 and TRBJ1-1; perhaps TRBD1 as D (5 bases). The sequence came from a man aged 45-60 years who received an inactivated influenza vaccine. Specimen: PBMCs from blood, collected around two weeks before vaccination. The CDR3 DNA follows: TGTGCCAGCAGCCATTACCGGGGCGCTGAAGCTTTCTTT. This encodes CASSHYRGAEAFF.